The 3 T cell receptor beta chains reported below all come from one sample, sequenced in a study of T cells in women clearing cervical HPV infection. The protocol was immunoSEQ multiplex PCR, while the TCRdb copy is restricted to in-frame clones and leaves out a portion. This sample's table has some 40,000 clones. Sequencing input: blood buffy coat. The receptors were gathered from a woman aged 18 to 75 with a cervical HPV16 infection that either progressed to CIN3+ or cleared (not recorded which).

Remarks on this clone: The read ends 3 residues early relative to the CDR3; the germline J gene fills the gap. This chain links TRBV30 with TRBJ2-3, with 8 nucleotides matching TRBD1. CDR1 is GTSNPN and CDR2 is SVGIG in the germline V gene (reference sequence). CDR3 size: 13 residues. The CDR3 is CAWAIQGAQPQYF. CDR3 DNA (partial): TGTGCCTGGGCTATTCAGGGGGCTCAGCCG. Together with reference TRBV30 and TRBJ2-3, the CDR3 gives the full variable domain: SQTIHQWPATLVQPVGSPLSLECTVEGTSNPNLYWYRQAAGRGLQLLFYSVGIGQISSEVPQNLSASRPQDRQFILSSKKLLLSDSGFYLCAWAIQGAQPQYFGPGTRLTVL.

Worth noting for this clone: The read terminates 3 residues before the CDR3 end, so the remaining end is supplied by the germline J gene. The rearrangement uses TRBV10-1 and TRBJ2-2, with D maybe TRBD2 (6 bases). Germline loops: CDR1 WNHNN, CDR2 SYGVQD (reference sequence). This CDR3 is built from 16 residues. The CDR3 reads CASSVRTLRDFPVLFF. CDR3 bases read: TGCGCCAGCAGTGTGAGAACCCTACGGGACTTCCCCGTG.

Partial CDR3 DNA: TGCGCCAGCAGCTTAGGTTTCGGGACAACGAACACCGGGGAG. The encoded protein is CASSLGFGTTNTGE. The whole CDR3 is CASSLGFGTTNTGELFF. The rearrangement uses TRBV5-1 and TRBJ2-2, with D possibly TRBD1 on 6 matching bases. The observed sequence ends 3 residues before the CDR3 terminus, with the missing tail filled in from the germline J gene. With 2 bases removed from V and 0 bases from J, the gap between germline ends came to 14 bases. Germline V gene lookup returns CDR1 SGHRS and CDR2 YFSETQ. The CDR3 runs to 17 residues.